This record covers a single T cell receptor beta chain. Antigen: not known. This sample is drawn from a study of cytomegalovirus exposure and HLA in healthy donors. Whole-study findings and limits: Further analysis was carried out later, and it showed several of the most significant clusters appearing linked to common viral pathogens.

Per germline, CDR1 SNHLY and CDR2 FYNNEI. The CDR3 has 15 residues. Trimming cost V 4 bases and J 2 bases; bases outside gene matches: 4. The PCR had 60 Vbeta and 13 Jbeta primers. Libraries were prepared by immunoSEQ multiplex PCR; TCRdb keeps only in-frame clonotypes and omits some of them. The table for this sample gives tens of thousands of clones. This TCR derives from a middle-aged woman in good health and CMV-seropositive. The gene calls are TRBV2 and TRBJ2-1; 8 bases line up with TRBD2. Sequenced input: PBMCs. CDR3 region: CASSVSGGPYNEQFF. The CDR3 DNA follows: TGTGCCAGCAGTGTGTCGGGGGGGCCCTACAATGAGCAGTTCTTC.